This TCR beta chain was recorded in a study of graft-versus-host responses after intestinal transplantation. Overall study context: Recipients had multivisceral, liver-intestinal, or isolated intestinal transplants. Following induction with anti-thymocyte globulin, all recipients were given tacrolimus and steroids for approximately 3 years. The study, taken as a whole, reports: High graft-versus-host to host-versus-graft clonal ratios were found in allografts of patients who had graft-donor T cell macrochimerism. The marrow of recipients harbored GvH clones, and ileum or blood showed some of them first.

CDR3 length: 12 residues. Trimming pared 6 bases from V and 3 bases from J, leaving 6 bases between. Germline assignment: CDR1 MNHNS and CDR2 SASEGT. On this clone: Its cognate antigen is unknown.

Profiled with immunoSEQ multiplex PCR; TCRdb holds only in-frame clones, not every one. The sample contains tens of thousands of clones, roughly 88% of which appear only once. The clonotype comes from a human donor who received an intestinal transplant. The V and J genes are TRBV6-1 and TRBJ1-3; D is undetermined. The sample here was unstimulated CD4+ T cells sorted from spleen or lymph node cells, taken before intestinal transplant. CDR3 nucleotides: TGTGCCAGCAGCCCAAATGGAAACACCATATATTTT. This gives the protein CASSPNGNTIYF.